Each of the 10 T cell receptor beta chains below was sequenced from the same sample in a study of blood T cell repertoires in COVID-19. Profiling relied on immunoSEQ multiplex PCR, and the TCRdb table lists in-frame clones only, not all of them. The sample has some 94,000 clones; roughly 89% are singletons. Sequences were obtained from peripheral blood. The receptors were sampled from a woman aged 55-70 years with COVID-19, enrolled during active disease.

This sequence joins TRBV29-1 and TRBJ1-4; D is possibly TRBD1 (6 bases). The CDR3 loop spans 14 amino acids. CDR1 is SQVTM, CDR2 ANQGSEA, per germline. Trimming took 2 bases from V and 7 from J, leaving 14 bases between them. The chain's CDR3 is CSVESRGASEKLFF. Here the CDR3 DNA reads TGCAGCGTTGAAAGCAGGGGCGCTAGTGAAAAACTGTTTTTT.

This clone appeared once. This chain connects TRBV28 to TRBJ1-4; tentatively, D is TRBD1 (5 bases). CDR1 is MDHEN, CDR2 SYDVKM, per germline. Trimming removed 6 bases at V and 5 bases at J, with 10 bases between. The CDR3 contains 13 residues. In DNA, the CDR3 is TGTGCCAGCAGCCCAGACAGAAATGAAAAACTGTTTTTT. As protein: CASSPDRNEKLFF.

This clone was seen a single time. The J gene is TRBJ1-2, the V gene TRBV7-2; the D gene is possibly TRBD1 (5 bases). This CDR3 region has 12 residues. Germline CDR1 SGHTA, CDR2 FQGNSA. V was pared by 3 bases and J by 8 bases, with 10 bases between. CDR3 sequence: CASSLNGGGYTF. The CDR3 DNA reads TGTGCCAGCAGCTTGAACGGGGGAGGCTACACCTTC.

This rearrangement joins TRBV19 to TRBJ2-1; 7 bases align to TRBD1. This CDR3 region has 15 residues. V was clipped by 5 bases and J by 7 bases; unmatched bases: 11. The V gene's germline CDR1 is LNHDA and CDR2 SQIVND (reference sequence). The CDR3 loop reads CASSSPTGFSNEQFF. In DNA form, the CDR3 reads TGTGCCAGTAGTTCCCCGACAGGGTTCTCGAATGAGCAGTTCTTC.

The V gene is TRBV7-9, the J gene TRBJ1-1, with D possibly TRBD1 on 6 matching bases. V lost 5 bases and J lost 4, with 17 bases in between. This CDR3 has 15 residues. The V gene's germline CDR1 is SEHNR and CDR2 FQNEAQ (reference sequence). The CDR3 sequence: CASSVNRDRATEAFF. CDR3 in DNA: TGTGCCAGCAGCGTAAACAGGGATAGGGCCACTGAAGCTTTCTTT.

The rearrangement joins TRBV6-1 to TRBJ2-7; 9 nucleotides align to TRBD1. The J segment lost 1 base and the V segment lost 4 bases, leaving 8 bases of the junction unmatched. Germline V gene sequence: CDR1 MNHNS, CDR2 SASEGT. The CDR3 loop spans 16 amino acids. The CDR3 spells CASSAPGQGASYEQYF. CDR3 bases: TGTGCCAGCAGTGCCCCGGGACAGGGTGCGTCCTACGAGCAGTACTTC.

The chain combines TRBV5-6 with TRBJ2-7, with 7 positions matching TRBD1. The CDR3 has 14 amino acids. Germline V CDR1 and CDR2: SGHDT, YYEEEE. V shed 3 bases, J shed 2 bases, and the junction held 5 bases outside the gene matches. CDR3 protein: CASSYDRDPYEQYF. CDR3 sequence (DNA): TGTGCCAGCAGCTATGACAGGGACCCCTACGAGCAGTACTTC.

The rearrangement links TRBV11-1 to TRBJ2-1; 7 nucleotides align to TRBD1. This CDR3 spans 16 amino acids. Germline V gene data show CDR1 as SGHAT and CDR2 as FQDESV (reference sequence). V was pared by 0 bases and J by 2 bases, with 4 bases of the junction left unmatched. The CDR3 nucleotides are TGTGCCAGCAGCTTAGCACAGGGGTTCACCTACAATGAGCAGTTCTTC. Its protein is CASSLAQGFTYNEQFF.

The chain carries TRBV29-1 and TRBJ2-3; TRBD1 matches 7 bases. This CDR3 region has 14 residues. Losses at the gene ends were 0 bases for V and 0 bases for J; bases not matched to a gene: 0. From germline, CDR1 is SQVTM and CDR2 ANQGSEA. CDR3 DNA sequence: TGCAGCGTTGAAGACAGGGGGAGCACAGATACGCAGTATTTT. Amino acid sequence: CSVEDRGSTDTQYF.

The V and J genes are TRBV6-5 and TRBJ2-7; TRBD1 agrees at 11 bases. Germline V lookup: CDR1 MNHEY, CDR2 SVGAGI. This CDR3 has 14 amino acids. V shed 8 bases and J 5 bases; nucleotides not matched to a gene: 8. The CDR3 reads CASGRGQGVHEQYF. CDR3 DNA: TGTGCCAGCGGACGGGGACAGGGGGTCCACGAGCAGTACTTC.